These 8 T cell receptor beta chains came from one sample sequenced in a study of T cell repertoires in cytomegalovirus infection (dated by TCRdb to about 2019). The treatment or condition tag for this specimen amounts to: in vitro stimulation with specific CMV peptide epitopes to enrich CMV-specific T cells. The antigens for these receptors are not known. The reads were generated on an Illumina HiSeq 1500. Using fastp at Q25 and MiXCR, TCRdb reprocessed the public reads and kept productive beta chains. Rows with a matching CDR3 protein are joined into one entry that keeps the most common DNA and genes. The sample yields approximately 120,000 distinct CDR3 sequences; 25% to 35% were counted once. Around three fifths of the sample goes to the ten largest clones. The starting material was CD8+ T cells from cultured PBMCs, obtained from culture after CMV antigen stimulation. The origin of the receptors is a human donor in good health (CMV status not recorded). Some clones in this sample may be carry-over from other donors' samples.

The V gene is TRBV4-1, the J gene TRBJ1-5; D unclear. CDR3 size: 18 residues. The V gene's germline CDR1 is MGHRA and CDR2 YSYEKL. The V end lost 0 bases, the J end lost 0 bases, and 15 bases lay between the germline ends. Written as DNA, the CDR3 is TGCGCCAGCAGCCAAGATCTATCCCTTAAGGTTAGCAATCAGCCCCAGCATTTT. This gives the protein CASSQDLSLKVSNQPQHF.

Only a few counts were recorded for this clonotype. The rearrangement uses TRBV14 and TRBJ1-1, with 8 bases lining up with TRBD1. J was trimmed by 2 bases and V by 2 bases; bases with no gene match: 4. The germline V gene encodes CDR1 SGHDN and CDR2 FVKESK. This CDR3 region has 15 residues. The CDR3 nucleotides read TGTGCCAGCAGCCAACTTGGACAGGGTAACACTGAAGCTTTCTTT. It yields the protein CASSQLGQGNTEAFF.

This clonotype was counted between two and nine times. This chain joins TRBV5-6 and TRBJ1-4; D remains ambiguous. This CDR3 contains 14 residues. V lost 5 bases and J 3 bases, leaving 11 bases between the germline ends. Germline CDR1 SGHDT, CDR2 YYEEEE. The CDR3 region has the DNA TGTGCCAGCAGTTTTGGACGCCCTAATGAAAAACTGTTTTTT. Its translation is CASSFGRPNEKLFF.

To note about this clonotype: Its ends do not fully match the called genes, so a read error is possible. This rearrangement joins TRBV5-3 to TRBJ2-2, with D possibly being TRBD2 (5 bases). TRBV5-3 counts as an open reading frame of uncertain function. The CDR3 is 15 amino acids. Here the CDR3 reads CASSLEGPAPGELFF. The CDR3 coding sequence is TGTGCCAGCAGCTTAGAGGGTCCGGCACCCGGGGAGCTGTTTTTT.

There are a few counts of this clonotype. The chain combines TRBV9 with TRBJ1-2, with 10 bases lining up with TRBD1. This CDR3 has 16 amino acids. The germline gives CDR1 SGDLS, CDR2 YYNGEE. J was trimmed by 5 bases and V by 3 bases; bases with no gene match: 10. In DNA form, the CDR3 reads TGTGCCAGCAGCGAGAGGACCGGGACAGGGGCATATGGCTACACCTTC. This codes for CASSERTGTGAYGYTF.

The rearrangement uses TRBV7-6 and TRBJ2-7; 7 nucleotides align to TRBD1. The trim removed 3 bases at V and 3 bases at J, leaving 11 bases unmatched. The germline V gene has CDR1 SGHVS and CDR2 FNYEAQ. The length of the CDR3 is 16 residues. The CDR3 coding sequence is TGTGCCAGCAGCTTGGAAACCGGGACAGTCCTCTACGAGCAGTACTTC. Translated: CASSLETGTVLYEQYF.

The V gene is TRBV19, the J gene TRBJ2-1; 8 nucleotides match TRBD2. In germline, CDR1 is LNHDA, CDR2 SQIVND (reference sequence). Trimming at V came to 0 bases and at J to 0 bases, leaving 16 bases not matched to a gene. This CDR3 region has 21 residues. CDR3 nucleotide sequence: TGTGCCAGTAGTATAGATCCCACTAGCGGTGATACCACTAGCTCCTACAATGAGCAGTTCTTC. Translation: CASSIDPTSGDTTSSYNEQFF. The full variable domain, completed using reference TRBV19 and TRBJ2-1, is DGGITQSPKYLFRKEGQNVTLSCEQNLNHDAMYWYRQDPGQGLRLIYYSQIVNDFQKGDIAEGYSVSREKKESFPLTVTSAQKNPTAFYLCASSIDPTSGDTTSSYNEQFFGPGTRLTVL.

This clonotype has only a few counts. This rearrangement joins TRBV15 to TRBJ1-4; no clear D. Germline V gene data show CDR1 as LNHNV and CDR2 as YYDKDF (reference sequence). This CDR3 spans 16 amino acids. V was shortened by 2 bases and J by 1 base, with 11 bases between the two germline ends. The CDR3 DNA is TGTGCCACCAGCAGATCCTGGGCTAGAACTAATGAAAAACTGTTTTTT. This codes for CATSRSWARTNEKLFF.